These 27 T cell receptor beta chains share one sample of origin, sequenced in a study of molecular identifiers for immune sequencing clone quantification. TCRdb used MiXCR to reprocess the PCR reads, holding one entry per CDR3 protein. This table has 400,000 to 600,000 distinct CDR3 sequences, around 25% appearing once. Sample: naive CD8+ T cells from blood, with Jurkat cell RNA spiked in. Subset here: FACS-sorted CD8+CD4-CCR7+CD45RA+ naive T cells. These receptor sequences come from a human donor in good health. Some libraries in this study had Jurkat cell RNA spiked in.

The table lists this clonotype with many counts. This rearrangement joins TRBV5-3 to TRBJ1-5; 12 nucleotides line up with TRBD1. TRBV5-3 belongs to the ORF category, with a function that is uncertain. The CDR3 runs 15 residues. V lost 8 bases, J lost 7 bases, and 10 bases stayed unmatched. The CDR3 DNA reads TGTGCCAGCTCTCCGGGACAGGGGGCTGGACAGCCCCAGCATTTT. Encoded protein: CASSPGQGAGQPQHF.

The V gene is TRBV28, the J gene TRBJ1-2; D uncertain. The germline CDR1 and CDR2 sequences are MDHEN and SYDVKM. V lost 7 bases, J lost 2 bases, and 17 bases lay in between. The CDR3 extends over 15 amino acids. Here the CDR3 reads CASTPPVTENYGYTF. CDR3 bases: TGTGCCAGCACACCGCCCGTGACGGAGAACTATGGCTACACCTTC.

This clonotype was recorded a few times. V is TRBV5-6 and J is TRBJ1-4; D is unclear. Germline V gene data show CDR1 as SGHDT and CDR2 as YYEEEE. V lost 4 bases, J lost 4 bases, and 17 bases lay in between. CDR3 length equals 16 residues. CDR3 nucleotides: TGTGCCAGCAGCATTTACCCGGACGGACTTAATGAAAAACTGTTTTTT. This gives the protein CASSIYPDGLNEKLFF.

This clonotype was observed a handful of times. The V and J genes are TRBV12-3 or TRBV12-4 and TRBJ2-1; D remains unclear. Trimming removed 2 bases from V and 7 bases from J, with 6 bases in between. CDR3 length: 12 residues. The DNA for the CDR3 is TGTGCCAGCAGTTTAATAGAAAATGAGCAGTTCTTC. As protein: CASSLIENEQFF.

The chain has TRBV3-1 and TRBJ2-1; D gene ambiguous. The V end lost 1 base, the J end lost 8 bases, and 18 bases lay between the germline ends. The CDR3 totals 16 residues. CDR1 is LGHDT and CDR2 is YNNKEL in the germline V gene (reference sequence). The CDR3 sequence is CASSQAFRSQDDEQFF. Written as DNA, the CDR3 is TGTGCCAGCAGCCAAGCATTTCGATCCCAGGACGATGAGCAGTTCTTC.

At least ten counts were recorded for this clonotype. CDR3 coding DNA: TGTGCCAGCAGTTTTGGGGATACGCAGTATTTT. Translation gives CASSFGDTQYF. J is TRBJ2-3 and V is TRBV27; D not resolved. V lost 3 bases to trimming and J lost 6 bases, with 4 bases between them. CDR3 length equals 11 residues. Germline V gene sequence: CDR1 MNHEY, CDR2 SMNVEV (reference sequence).

This clonotype was seen more than once but under ten times. V usage is TRBV19 and J usage is TRBJ2-2; TRBD1 might be the D (6 bases). Trimming took off 5 bases at V and 2 bases at J, with 12 bases between the two ends. Germline V gene data show CDR1 as LNHDA and CDR2 as SQIVND (reference sequence). CDR3 length: 15 amino acids. CDR3 amino acids: CASSAWTENTGELFF. The CDR3 DNA reads TGTGCCAGTAGTGCTTGGACAGAAAACACCGGGGAGCTGTTTTTT.

There are many counts of this clonotype. The rearrangement uses TRBV29-1 and TRBJ1-1; D remains unclear. Germline V gene data show CDR1 as SQVTM and CDR2 as ANQGSEA. Trimming pared 4 bases from V and 2 bases from J, leaving 8 bases between. The CDR3 contains 12 residues. The CDR3 is CSVGTFNTEAFF. The CDR3 DNA follows: TGCAGCGTTGGGACCTTCAACACTGAAGCTTTCTTT.

This clonotype occurred many times. CDR3 amino acids: CASSLGLRGHEQYF. The CDR3, as DNA: TGTGCCAGCAGCTTAGGCCTCAGGGGTCACGAGCAGTACTTC. V is TRBV7-2 and J is TRBJ2-7, with D tentatively TRBD1 (6 bases). Trimming cost V 1 base and J 5 bases, with 12 bases left between them. The CDR3 runs to 14 residues. Germline loops: CDR1 SGHTA, CDR2 FQGNSA.

This clonotype has ten or more counts. The chain couples TRBV29-1 to TRBJ1-1, with 7 positions matching TRBD1. Germline lookup yields CDR1 SQVTM and CDR2 ANQGSEA. CDR3 length: 17 amino acids. V was pared by 3 bases and J by 0 bases, with 13 bases of the junction left unmatched. The CDR3 is CSVDQIMDRNMNTEAFF. CDR3 coding DNA: TGCAGCGTTGACCAGATTATGGACAGGAACATGAACACTGAAGCTTTCTTT.

This clonotype occurred many times. The chain links TRBV2 to TRBJ2-7; perhaps TRBD1 as D (5 bases). The CDR3 runs to 13 residues. Germline V lookup: CDR1 SNHLY, CDR2 FYNNEI. The V end lost 4 bases, the J end lost 1 base, and 8 bases lay between the germline ends. The CDR3 region has the DNA TGTGCCAGCAGTGGACAGCCTTCCTACGAGCAGTACTTC. This codes for CASSGQPSYEQYF. Supplemented by reference TRBV2 and TRBJ2-7, the full variable domain reads EPEVTQTPSHQVTQMGQEVILRCVPISNHLYFYWYRQILGQKVEFLVSFYNNEISEKSEIFDDQFSVERPDGSNFTLKIRSTKLEDSAMYFCASSGQPSYEQYFGPGTRLTVT.

The V call is TRBV20-1, the J call TRBJ2-7; D gene ambiguous. The V end lost 1 base, the J end lost 5 bases, and 6 bases lay between the germline ends. CDR1 and CDR2 (germline): DFQATT, SNEGSKA (reference sequence). This CDR3 spans 11 amino acids. CDR3 sequence (DNA): TGCAGTGCTAGAGGGCGTGACGAGCAGTACTTC. Translated: CSARGRDEQYF.

This clonotype was counted at least ten times. The V gene is TRBV28, the J gene TRBJ1-1; D is unclear. V was trimmed by 3 bases and J by 1 base, leaving 6 bases between them. CDR1 is MDHEN, CDR2 SYDVKM, per germline. The CDR3 has 13 residues. The CDR3 reads CASSFTQNTEAFF. The CDR3 nucleotides are TGTGCCAGCAGTTTTACCCAGAACACTGAAGCTTTCTTT.

A remark on this clonotype: No conserved phenylalanine or tryptophan is present at the end of the CDR3, so a read error is the likely explanation. This sequence joins TRBV2 and TRBJ2-5; D call uncertain. Germline-derived CDR1 and CDR2 are SNHLY and FYNNEI. V was cut by 4 bases and J by 2 bases, with 8 bases left in between. The CDR3 covers 13 residues. The CDR3 DNA reads as TGTGCCAGCAGTGCCCCCTCACAAGAGACCCAGTACCTC. Translation: CASSAPSQETQYL.

This clonotype was seen more than once but under ten times. The genes are TRBV11-2 and TRBJ2-1; the D gene could be TRBD1 or TRBD2 (5 bases each). Looked up from germline, CDR1 is SGHAT and CDR2 is FQNNGV. The CDR3 sequence is 16 residues long. Between the trimmed V and J ends, which lost 5 bases and 7 bases, there was a span of 21 bases. The CDR3 sequence: CASSRGGAQEWNEQFF. The CDR3 DNA is TGTGCCAGCAGCCGGGGTGGGGCACAGGAATGGAATGAGCAGTTCTTC.

This clonotype was seen a handful of times. This chain's CDR3 is CASSQVYSSYEQYF. The CDR3 region has the DNA TGCGCCAGCAGCCAAGTTTACTCCTCCTACGAGCAGTACTTC. The gene calls are TRBV4-3 and TRBJ2-7; no clear D gene. Looked up from germline, CDR1 is LGHNA and CDR2 is YSLEER. The CDR3 length is 14 residues. V lost 1 base to trimming and J lost 0 bases, with 7 bases between them.

This clonotype was seen more than once but under ten times. V gene TRBV11-2 combines with J gene TRBJ2-7; D perhaps matches TRBD1 (6 bases). This CDR3 spans 14 amino acids. V dropped 3 bases and J dropped 0 bases, with 9 bases sitting between them. The germline V gene encodes CDR1 SGHAT and CDR2 FQNNGV. CDR3 in DNA: TGTGCCAGCAGCTTTGGACAGTACTCCTACGAGCAGTACTTC. Translated, it gives CASSFGQYSYEQYF.

With regard to this clonotype: This may come from a read error, since a much larger clone is one base off. The V call is TRBV28, the J call TRBJ2-7; TRBD2 might be the D (5 bases). The V gene's germline CDR1 is MDHEN and CDR2 SYDVKM. This CDR3 is built from 15 residues. The CDR3 reads CASGFERSVSYEQYF. CDR3 sequence (DNA): TGTGCCAGCGGTTTTGAGCGGTCCGTCTCCTACGAGCAGTACTTC.

This clonotype has only a few counts. The chain couples TRBV30 to TRBJ1-4, with D uncertain. Germline V gives CDR1 GTSNPN, CDR2 SVGIG (reference sequence). The CDR3 is made up of 14 amino acids. Trimming shortened V by 5 bases and J by 7 bases, and 17 bases separated the two germline ends. CDR3 in DNA: TGTGCCTGGGAGACGCAAGCCGGCGGTGAAAAACTGTTTTTT. The encoded protein is CAWETQAGGEKLFF.

This clonotype came up many times. The chain is built from TRBV7-9 and TRBJ2-2; D is possibly TRBD1 or TRBD2 (5 bases each). This CDR3 is 15 amino acids long. Deletions cut 5 bases from V and 7 bases from J, with 17 bases between. In germline, CDR1 is SEHNR, CDR2 FQNEAQ (reference sequence). The CDR3 spells CASSPGPSKDGELFF. In nucleotides, the CDR3 is TGTGCCAGCAGCCCGGGACCGTCGAAGGACGGGGAGCTGTTTTTT. The full variable domain, in which reference TRBV7-9 and TRBJ2-2 provide the parts outside the CDR3, is DTGVSQNPRHKITKRGQNVTFRCDPISEHNRLYWYRQTLGQGPEFLTYFQNEAQLEKSRLLSDRFSAERPKGSFSTLEIQRTEQGDSAMYLCASSPGPSKDGELFFGEGSRLTVL.

This clonotype was seen more than once but under ten times. This rearrangement joins TRBV27 to TRBJ1-5, with no clear D. There are 15 residues in the CDR3. Germline values: CDR1 MNHEY, CDR2 SMNVEV (reference sequence). Between the trimmed V and J ends, which lost 5 bases and 1 base, there was a span of 12 bases. Written as DNA, the CDR3 is TGTGCCAGCAGTCCCGGGGATGGGAGCAATCAGCCCCAGCATTTT. This gives the protein CASSPGDGSNQPQHF.

Details on this clonotype: A read error may account for a junction end that differs from germline. The chain recombines TRBV4-3 with TRBJ1-4, with D possibly matching TRBD1 (6 bases). The CDR3 has 17 amino acids. Germline CDR1 LGHNA, CDR2 YSLEER. In nucleotides, the CDR3 is TGCGCCGGCAGCCAAGATCTGCGGGACAACCCTGATGAAAAACTGTTTTTT. Protein product: CAGSQDLRDNPDEKLFF.

The V call is TRBV20-1, the J call TRBJ2-3, with 9 bases identical to TRBD1. There are 15 residues in the CDR3. Germline V gene sequence: CDR1 DFQATT, CDR2 SNEGSKA (reference sequence). The junction had 5 bases not matched to a gene; V was cut back by 0 bases and J by 4 bases. The CDR3 region has the DNA TGCAGTGCTAGAGACCGGACAGGGGCGGCAGATACGCAGTATTTT. It codes for CSARDRTGAADTQYF.

This chain uses TRBV29-1 with TRBJ1-1; D is unresolved. The germline V and J ends were trimmed by 1 base and 10 bases, with 10 bases remaining between them. CDR1 and CDR2 from the germline V gene are SQVTM and ANQGSEA. The CDR3 consists of 11 residues. The CDR3: CSVEATEGAFF. In DNA, the CDR3 is TGCAGCGTTGAAGCGACGGAGGGAGCTTTCTTT.

There are a few counts of this clonotype. The V call is TRBV10-3, the J call TRBJ2-5, with D unresolved. Deletions cut 7 bases from V and 0 bases from J, with 9 bases between. CDR1 and CDR2 from the germline V gene are ENHRY and SYGVKD. The CDR3 consists of 13 residues. CDR3 nucleotides: TGTGCCATCAACGGCGGTAACCAAGAGACCCAGTACTTC. Translated, it gives CAINGGNQETQYF.

The chain recombines TRBV18 with TRBJ1-5; 8 bases are shared with TRBD1. Germline CDR1 reads KGHSH; CDR2 reads LQKENI. V trimming: 5 bases; J trimming: 4 bases; junction bases outside the gene matches: 7. The CDR3 totals 15 residues. The CDR3 protein is CASSDDRGGNQPQHF. The CDR3 DNA reads TGTGCCAGCTCAGATGACAGGGGTGGTAATCAGCCCCAGCATTTT.

Only a few counts were recorded for this clonotype. CDR3 protein: CASRIAGGRGTQYF. The DNA for the CDR3 is TGCGCCAGCAGGATAGCGGGGGGCCGAGGGACCCAGTACTTC. The rearrangement uses TRBV4-1 and TRBJ2-5, with 10 positions matching TRBD2. The CDR3 totals 14 residues. The germline V gene encodes CDR1 MGHRA and CDR2 YSYEKL. V lost 6 bases, J lost 7 bases, and 8 bases stayed unmatched.